This entry lists 8 T cell receptor beta chains sequenced from one sample in a study of early T cells in non-severe SARS-CoV-2 infection. One entry per CDR3 protein, called by TCRdb with MiXCR from the 5' RACE reads. The sample has tens of thousands of distinct CDR3 sequences; 8.5% to 10% are singletons. Source: whole blood, taken at baseline. The receptor set was obtained from an adult who was a healthcare worker with PCR-confirmed SARS-CoV-2 infection or an uninfected control (not recorded which).

This clonotype has a handful of counts. The chain recombines TRBV30 with TRBJ2-2; TRBD2 agrees at 7 bases. The CDR3 has 13 amino acids. The V and J ends lost 3 bases and 6 bases, in that order; junction bases with no gene match: 4. In germline, CDR1 is GTSNPN, CDR2 SVGIG (reference sequence). The chain's CDR3 is CAWRGRAPGELFF. In nucleotides, the CDR3 is TGTGCCTGGAGGGGGAGGGCCCCCGGGGAGCTGTTTTTT.

This clonotype has ten or more counts. The J gene is TRBJ1-6, the V gene TRBV12-3 or TRBV12-4; tentative D call: TRBD1 (6 bases). The CDR3 is 15 residues long. The ends were cut back, 5 bases at V and 4 bases at J, with 12 bases in the middle. Here the CDR3 reads CASSRRGTYNSPLHF. The CDR3 bases are TGTGCCAGCAGTAGACGCGGGACATATAATTCACCCCTCCACTTT.

This clonotype was seen a few times. The rearrangement uses TRBV4-1 and TRBJ1-1; D is ambiguous. CDR1 and CDR2 (germline): MGHRA, YSYEKL. V shed 1 base and J shed 0 bases, with 9 bases lying between them. CDR3 length equals 15 residues. This CDR3 is CASSQASSMNTEAFF. CDR3 DNA: TGCGCCAGCAGCCAAGCCTCCTCCATGAACACTGAAGCTTTCTTT.

At least ten counts were recorded for this clonotype. The chain combines TRBV5-8 with TRBJ2-5; 9 bases line up with TRBD2. The V gene end was trimmed by 2 bases and the J gene end by 5 bases; junction bases not matched to a gene: 4. Germline loops: CDR1 SGHTS, CDR2 YDEGEE. This CDR3 comprises 14 residues. In nucleotides, the CDR3 is TGTGCCAGCAGCTTTCGGACTAGCGAGGAGACCCAGTACTTC. It is translated as CASSFRTSEETQYF.

The sample holds many counts of this clonotype. This chain joins TRBV29-1 and TRBJ2-7; the match to TRBD2 covers 7 bases. The CDR3 length is 15 residues. Per germline, CDR1 SQVTM and CDR2 ANQGSEA. Trimming at V came to 0 bases and at J to 4 bases, leaving 9 bases not matched to a gene. The CDR3 nucleotides are TGCAGCGTTGAAGATGGGGGACTAAGACCATACGAGCAGTACTTC. It yields the protein CSVEDGGLRPYEQYF.

This chain connects TRBV7-9 to TRBJ2-1; weak D call: TRBD2 (6 bases). Per the germline V gene, CDR1 is SEHNR and CDR2 is FQNEAQ (reference sequence). The ends were cut back, 5 bases at V and 0 bases at J, with 14 bases in the middle. CDR3 length: 16 residues. The CDR3 protein is CASSPLGGSSYNEQFF. In nucleotides, the CDR3 is TGTGCCAGCAGCCCCCTTGGGGGGAGCTCCTACAATGAGCAGTTCTTC.

This clonotype was detected many times. The V gene is TRBV18, the J gene TRBJ2-7; 7 bases align to TRBD1. The CDR3 extends over 14 amino acids. Germline V CDR1 and CDR2: KGHSH, LQKENI. Unmatched junction bases numbered 7, after V lost 5 bases and J lost 3 bases. The CDR3 loop reads CASSTGTANYEQYF. CDR3 bases: TGTGCCAGCTCAACTGGGACAGCTAACTACGAGCAGTACTTC. Looking up the rest from reference TRBV18 and TRBJ2-7 gives the full variable domain: NAGVMQNPRHLVRRRGQEARLRCSPMKGHSHVYWYRQLPEEGLKFMVYLQKENIIDESGMPKERFSAEFPKEGPSILRIQQVVRGDSAAYFCASSTGTANYEQYFGPGTRLTVT.

This clonotype was detected a few times. The DNA for the CDR3 is TGCGCCAGCAGCTTGGGGGAGAGTAGCACAGATACGCAGTATTTT. Translated: CASSLGESSTDTQYF. The chain uses TRBV5-1 and TRBJ2-3, with D possibly TRBD2 on 5 matching bases. V shed 0 bases and J shed 0 bases, with 8 bases lying between them. CDR1 SGHRS and CDR2 YFSETQ come from the germline V gene. The CDR3 is 15 residues long.